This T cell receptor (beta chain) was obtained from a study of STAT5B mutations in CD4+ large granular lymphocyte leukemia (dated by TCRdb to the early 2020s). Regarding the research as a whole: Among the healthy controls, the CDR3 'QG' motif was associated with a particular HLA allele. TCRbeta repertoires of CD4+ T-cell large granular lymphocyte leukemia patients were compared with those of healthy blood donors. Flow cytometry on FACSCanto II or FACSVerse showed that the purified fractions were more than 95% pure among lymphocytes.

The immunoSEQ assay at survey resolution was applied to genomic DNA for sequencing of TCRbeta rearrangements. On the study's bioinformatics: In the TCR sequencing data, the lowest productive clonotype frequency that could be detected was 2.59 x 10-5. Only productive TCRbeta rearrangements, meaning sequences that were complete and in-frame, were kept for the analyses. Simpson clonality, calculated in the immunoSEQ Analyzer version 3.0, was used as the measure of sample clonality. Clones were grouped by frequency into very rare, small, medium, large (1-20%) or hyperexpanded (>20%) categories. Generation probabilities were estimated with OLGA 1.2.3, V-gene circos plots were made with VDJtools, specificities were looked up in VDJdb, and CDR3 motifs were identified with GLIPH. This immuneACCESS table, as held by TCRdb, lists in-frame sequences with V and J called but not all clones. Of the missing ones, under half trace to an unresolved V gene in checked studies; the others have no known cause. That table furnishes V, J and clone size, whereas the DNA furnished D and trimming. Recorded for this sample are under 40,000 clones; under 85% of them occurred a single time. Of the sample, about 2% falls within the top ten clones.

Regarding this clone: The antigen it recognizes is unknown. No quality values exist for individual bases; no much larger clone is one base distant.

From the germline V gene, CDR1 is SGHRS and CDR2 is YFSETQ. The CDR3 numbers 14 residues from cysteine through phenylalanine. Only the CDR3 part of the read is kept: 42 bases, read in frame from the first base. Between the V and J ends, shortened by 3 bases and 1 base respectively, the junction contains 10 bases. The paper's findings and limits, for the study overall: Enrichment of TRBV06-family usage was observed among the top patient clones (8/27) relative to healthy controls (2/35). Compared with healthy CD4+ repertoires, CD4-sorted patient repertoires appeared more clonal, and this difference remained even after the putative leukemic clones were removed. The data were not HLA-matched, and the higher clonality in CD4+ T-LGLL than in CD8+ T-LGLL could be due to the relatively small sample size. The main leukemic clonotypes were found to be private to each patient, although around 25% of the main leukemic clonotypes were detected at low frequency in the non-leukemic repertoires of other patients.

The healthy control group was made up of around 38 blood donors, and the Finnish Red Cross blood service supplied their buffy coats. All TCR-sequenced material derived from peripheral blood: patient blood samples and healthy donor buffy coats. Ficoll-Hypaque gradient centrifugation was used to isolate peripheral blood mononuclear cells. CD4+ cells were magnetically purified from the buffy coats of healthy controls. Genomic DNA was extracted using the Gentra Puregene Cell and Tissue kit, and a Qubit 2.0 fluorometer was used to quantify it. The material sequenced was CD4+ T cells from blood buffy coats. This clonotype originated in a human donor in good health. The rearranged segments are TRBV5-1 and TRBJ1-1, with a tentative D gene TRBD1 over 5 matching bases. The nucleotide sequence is TGCGCCAGCAGCTGGGGGACGGCGAACACTGAAGCTTTCTTT. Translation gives CASSWGTANTEAFF.